This record looks at one T cell receptor beta chain sequence and its context. Antigen unknown. The primer mix had 60 Vbeta and 13 Jbeta primers. Only in-frame clones appear in the TCRdb table, and some are missing; sequencing was by immunoSEQ multiplex PCR. Of 50,000 to 60,000 clones in the sample, 75% to 80% were seen once. The data belong to a study of cytomegalovirus exposure and HLA in healthy donors. Notes on the study in general: Productive rates of about 90% or about 30% were seen for most TCR beta V segments in an earlier analysis.

This CDR3 is built from 17 residues. Trimming shortened V by 1 base and J by 2 bases, and 15 bases separated the two germline ends. Germline V gene sequence: CDR1 LNHNV, CDR2 YYDKDF (reference sequence). Source material: PBMCs. The chain uses TRBV15 and TRBJ1-5; D may be TRBD1 (6 bases). This sequence was found in a female donor in good health and CMV-seronegative. CDR3 amino acids: CATSRGGAGVGNQPQHF. DNA for the CDR3: TGTGCCACCAGCAGAGGGGGGGCGGGGGTCGGCAATCAGCCCCAGCATTTT.